This T cell receptor (beta chain) was found in a study of blood T cells in healthy people across ages. CDR3 length: 16 residues. The germline V gene encodes CDR1 MDHEN and CDR2 SYDVKM. A second 7 to 11 cycle PCR used barcoded and J-beta primers. Via MiXCR, TCRdb re-called the 5' RACE reads, giving one row per CDR3 protein. Here the sample spans some 1,500,000 distinct CDR3 sequences, approximately 43% being singletons. As to this clonotype: Its antigen is currently unknown. The junction departs from the called germline gene at one end, perhaps through a read error.

Donors were systemically healthy Caucasian individuals from Russia aged roughly 6 to 100 years. The study's findings and limits: Estimated diversity that came from one million T cells was considered an underestimate.

The TCR sequence derives from a woman aged 18 to 35 in good health. Sequencing was performed on blood. The chain has TRBV28 and TRBJ2-3, with a possible D match to TRBD1 (6 bases). The CDR3, as DNA: TGTGTCAGCAGGGAAGATGCGGACAGACAAAGGGATACGCAGTATTTT. Its protein product is CVSREDADRQRDTQYF. The full variable domain, completed using reference TRBV28 and TRBJ2-3, is DVKVTQSSRYLVKRTGEKVFLECVQDMDHENMFWYRQDPGLGLRLIYFSYDVKMKEKGDIPEGYSVSREKKERFSLILESASTNQTSMYLCVSREDADRQRDTQYFGPGTRLTVL.